A selection of T cell receptor beta chains follows, all from one sample in a study of blood T cell repertoires in COVID-19. Clones were read by immunoSEQ multiplex PCR, and TCRdb kept only the in-frame ones, dropping some. The data contain about 300,000 clones, approximately 90% of them singletons. Sequencing was performed on PBMCs or T cells enriched from blood (not recorded which). Receptors were obtained from a man aged 25-45 years who had recovered from COVID-19. CDR3s include the opening cysteine and the closing phenylalanine or tryptophan. Each record gives: J gene, V gene, D gene, CDR3 protein. The D gene is left open where the match is weak.

j_gene: TRBJ2-2; v_gene: TRBV4-1; d_gene: -; CDR3aa: CASSQEPGTGELFF
j_gene: TRBJ1-5; v_gene: TRBV3-1/TRBV3-2; d_gene: -; CDR3aa: CASSQARGQPQHF
j_gene: TRBJ2-2; v_gene: TRBV5-1; d_gene: TRBD1; CDR3aa: CASSKMTGLSTGELFF
j_gene: TRBJ2-3; v_gene: TRBV7-9; d_gene: -; CDR3aa: CASRPLSGDTQYF
j_gene: TRBJ2-4; v_gene: TRBV2; d_gene: -; CDR3aa: CASSEESLAKNIQYF
j_gene: TRBJ2-7; v_gene: TRBV25-1; d_gene: TRBD2; CDR3aa: CASSGLAGAGEQYF
j_gene: TRBJ1-1; v_gene: TRBV25-1; d_gene: -; CDR3aa: CASSERDKNTEAFF
j_gene: TRBJ2-7; v_gene: TRBV4-1; d_gene: -; CDR3aa: CASSQDSNPSYEQYF
j_gene: TRBJ2-7; v_gene: TRBV6-5; d_gene: -; CDR3aa: CASSPTIGGNYEQYF
j_gene: TRBJ1-6; v_gene: TRBV27; d_gene: -; CDR3aa: CASSYDSSYNSPLHF
j_gene: TRBJ1-6; v_gene: TRBV13; d_gene: -; CDR3aa: CASSQSDSPLHF
j_gene: TRBJ2-2; v_gene: TRBV2; d_gene: TRBD2; CDR3aa: CASSQLAGATGELFF
j_gene: TRBJ1-3; v_gene: TRBV14; d_gene: -; CDR3aa: CASSQRRGSGNTIYF
j_gene: TRBJ2-7; v_gene: TRBV5-1; d_gene: -; CDR3aa: CASSPGPRPYEQYF
j_gene: TRBJ2-4; v_gene: TRBV12-2; d_gene: -; CDR3aa: CASRPDRVPGSVLAKNIQYF
j_gene: TRBJ2-3; v_gene: TRBV27; d_gene: -; CDR3aa: CASSLTAFSGTQYF
j_gene: TRBJ1-4; v_gene: TRBV11-2; d_gene: -; CDR3aa: CASRIGRFQGLTNEKLFF
j_gene: TRBJ1-1; v_gene: TRBV28; d_gene: TRBD1; CDR3aa: CASPRPPTQGANPEAFF
j_gene: TRBJ2-1; v_gene: TRBV10-1; d_gene: -; CDR3aa: CASSLGVNEQFF
j_gene: TRBJ2-7; v_gene: TRBV28; d_gene: -; CDR3aa: CASSLAIGVGYF
j_gene: TRBJ1-1; v_gene: TRBV11-3; d_gene: -; CDR3aa: CASSYRTPEAFF
j_gene: TRBJ2-2; v_gene: TRBV28; d_gene: TRBD2; CDR3aa: CASRIAGEGTGELFF
j_gene: TRBJ2-5; v_gene: TRBV15; d_gene: TRBD2; CDR3aa: CATSRGTREETQYF
j_gene: TRBJ1-2; v_gene: TRBV27; d_gene: -; CDR3aa: CASSHPGNGYTF
j_gene: TRBJ1-2; v_gene: TRBV30; d_gene: TRBD1; CDR3aa: CAWTGGNYGYTF
j_gene: TRBJ2-7; v_gene: TRBV5-1; d_gene: TRBD1; CDR3aa: CASSRLPGQGYEQYF
j_gene: TRBJ1-5; v_gene: TRBV5-1; d_gene: -; CDR3aa: CASSLVQSVQHF
j_gene: TRBJ2-4; v_gene: TRBV15; d_gene: -; CDR3aa: CATSTLRGGVDIQYF
j_gene: TRBJ2-7; v_gene: TRBV7-2; d_gene: TRBD1; CDR3aa: CASNPTGGIYEQYF
j_gene: TRBJ2-3; v_gene: TRBV28; d_gene: TRBD1; CDR3aa: CASSLLSGGAGFGTQYF
j_gene: TRBJ2-7; v_gene: TRBV4-2; d_gene: TRBD2; CDR3aa: CASSQAGSGGAAYEQYF
j_gene: TRBJ1-2; v_gene: TRBV2; d_gene: -; CDR3aa: CASSEAGWRVYGYTF
j_gene: TRBJ2-7; v_gene: TRBV6-5; d_gene: TRBD2; CDR3aa: CASIHYREVTYEQYF
j_gene: TRBJ2-7; v_gene: TRBV10-1; d_gene: -; CDR3aa: CASSESTSRVQDEQYF
j_gene: TRBJ2-7; v_gene: TRBV7-6; d_gene: TRBD2; CDR3aa: CASSPRTSGATYEQYF
j_gene: TRBJ1-1; v_gene: TRBV6-5; d_gene: -; CDR3aa: CASSSRVIFTEAFF
j_gene: TRBJ2-2; v_gene: TRBV7-2; d_gene: TRBD2; CDR3aa: CASSPAASGGGRGELFF
j_gene: TRBJ1-1; v_gene: TRBV30; d_gene: -; CDR3aa: CAWQGNTEAFF
j_gene: TRBJ2-2; v_gene: TRBV9; d_gene: TRBD2; CDR3aa: CASSRSSGRGELFF
j_gene: TRBJ2-1; v_gene: TRBV6-4; d_gene: TRBD2; CDR3aa: CASSDSTSGRYNEQFF
j_gene: TRBJ2-7; v_gene: TRBV30; d_gene: -; CDR3aa: CAWAVTYEQYF
j_gene: TRBJ1-2; v_gene: TRBV5-6; d_gene: TRBD1; CDR3aa: CASSLAGTAYGYTF
j_gene: TRBJ2-7; v_gene: TRBV7-9; d_gene: TRBD2; CDR3aa: CASSSLAGAFSEQYF
j_gene: TRBJ2-5; v_gene: TRBV18; d_gene: TRBD1; CDR3aa: CASSPLLDREETQYF
j_gene: TRBJ2-5; v_gene: TRBV7-9; d_gene: -; CDR3aa: CASSLQGPETQYF